The 13 T cell receptor beta chains given below trace back to one sample, sequenced in a study of blood T cell repertoires in COVID-19. Sequenced by immunoSEQ multiplex PCR; TCRdb stores in-frame clones only, minus some. The repertoire includes about 210,000 clones, around 81% of them detected once, and 9.5% to 15% sits in the top ten. The specimen sequenced was peripheral blood. Source of these receptors: a human donor in a cohort sampled during active COVID-19.

Turning to this clone: The junction departs from germline at one end; a sequencing error may be responsible. Other nucleotide sequences in the sample specify the same CDR3. The J gene is TRBJ2-5, the V gene TRBV4-3; tentatively, D is TRBD2 (6 bases). This CDR3 region has 15 residues. Germline V gene sequence: CDR1 LGHNA, CDR2 YSLEER. CDR3 region: CASSQALARMETQYF. The CDR3 coding sequence is TGCGCCAGCAGCCAGGCTCTAGCGAGGATGGAGACCCAATACTTC.

CDR3: CSVGVRDYSYEQYF. The CDR3, as DNA: TGCAGCGTTGGGGTAAGGGACTATTCCTACGAGCAGTACTTC. The chain has TRBV29-1 and TRBJ2-7, with 7 bases fitting TRBD2. The CDR3 totals 14 residues. The V gene's germline CDR1 is SQVTM and CDR2 ANQGSEA. Germline trimming cut 4 bases from V and 1 base from J; bases unmatched to any gene: 7.

The chain uses TRBV6-1 and TRBJ2-4; 7 bases match TRBD2. Germline CDR1 and CDR2: MNHNS and SASEGT. CDR3 size: 16 residues. J gave up 8 bases and V 0 bases, and 10 bases lay outside the gene matches. The CDR3 region is CASSEAPWVGGDIQYF. The CDR3 DNA follows: TGTGCCAGCAGTGAAGCCCCGTGGGTGGGAGGGGACATTCAGTACTTC.

In its sample, this clone was seen once. This rearrangement joins TRBV5-1 to TRBJ2-3; 11 bases are shared with TRBD2. The CDR3 is 16 residues long. CDR1 is SGHRS and CDR2 is YFSETQ in the germline V gene. With 4 bases clipped from V and 5 bases from J, the junction kept 9 bases outside the gene matches. CDR3 sequence (DNA): TGCGCCAGCAGCCGCCGGACTAGCGGGTACGGAGATACGCAGTATTTT. Protein sequence: CASSRRTSGYGDTQYF.

V usage is TRBV20-1 and J usage is TRBJ2-1, with 9 bases aligning to TRBD2. Per the germline V gene, CDR1 is DFQATT and CDR2 is SNEGSKA (reference sequence). The CDR3 sequence is 15 residues long. V was clipped by 3 bases and J by 9 bases; unmatched bases: 12. The CDR3 nucleotides are TGCAGTGCTAGTTTAAGCCTAGCGGGGAAAGGTGAGCAGTTCTTC. It encodes CSASLSLAGKGEQFF.

This chain uses TRBV9 with TRBJ2-2, with D perhaps matching TRBD2 (6 bases). Germline CDR1 SGDLS, CDR2 YYNGEE. This CDR3 region has 15 residues. V dropped 4 bases and J dropped 7 bases, with 17 bases sitting between them. The CDR3 nucleotides are TGTGCCAGCAGCCCTACGGTGGGAGGCCGCGGGGAGCTGTTTTTT. Encoded protein: CASSPTVGGRGELFF.

The chain is built from TRBV6-5 and TRBJ1-5; D not resolved. Germline lookup yields CDR1 MNHEY and CDR2 SVGAGI. The CDR3 extends over 15 amino acids. Trimming pared 3 bases from V and 1 base from J, leaving 10 bases between. This CDR3 reads CASSYSPRSNQPQHF. CDR3 in DNA: TGTGCCAGCAGTTATTCTCCTCGGAGCAATCAGCCCCAGCATTTT.

The V gene is TRBV28, the J gene TRBJ2-1; D call uncertain. The CDR3 consists of 16 residues. In germline, CDR1 is MDHEN, CDR2 SYDVKM. The germline V and J ends were trimmed by 2 bases and 3 bases, with 14 bases remaining between them. The CDR3 loop is CASSLGGGAYYNEQFF. The CDR3 bases are TGTGCCAGCAGTTTAGGCGGCGGAGCCTACTACAATGAGCAGTTCTTC.

J is TRBJ1-1 and V is TRBV4-2; D possibly corresponds to TRBD1 (6 bases). The CDR3 is made up of 15 amino acids. Germline V lookup: CDR1 LGHNA, CDR2 YNFKEQ. With 7 bases removed from V and 0 bases from J, the gap between germline ends came to 15 bases. The CDR3 DNA is TGTGCCAGCACCTGGGGGGGCCCATTGAACACTGAAGCTTTCTTT. Translated: CASTWGGPLNTEAFF.

The rearrangement joins TRBV19 to TRBJ2-2; tentatively, D is TRBD1 (6 bases). V was shortened by 7 bases and J by 4 bases, with 16 bases between the two germline ends. CDR3 length: 15 residues. Germline-derived CDR1 and CDR2 are LNHDA and SQIVND (reference sequence). The DNA for the CDR3 is TGTGCCAGTACTCCCCAGGGGCCGGCCACCGGGGAGCTGTTTTTT. It codes for CASTPQGPATGELFF.

The rearrangement links TRBV6-5 to TRBJ1-3; TRBD1 matches at 10 bases. Germline lookup yields CDR1 MNHEY and CDR2 SVGAGI. This CDR3 is built from 16 residues. V shed 4 bases and J 2 bases; nucleotides not matched to a gene: 5. The CDR3 is CASSSTGTGAGNTIYF. CDR3 nucleotide sequence: TGTGCCAGCAGTTCCACCGGGACAGGGGCTGGAAACACCATATATTTT.

The chain recombines TRBV4-2 with TRBJ2-4, with D maybe TRBD1 (6 bases). V lost 4 bases and J 7 bases, leaving 17 bases between the germline ends. The CDR3 loop spans 15 amino acids. CDR1 is LGHNA, CDR2 YNFKEQ, per germline. CDR3 protein: CASSPVGGMGNIQYF. The CDR3 bases are TGTGCCAGCAGCCCCGTAGGGGGTATGGGGAACATTCAGTACTTC.

This chain links TRBV4-1 with TRBJ1-4, with D unclear. The V gene's germline CDR1 is MGHRA and CDR2 YSYEKL. The V end was cut by 4 bases, the J end by 7 bases, with 10 bases between. The length of the CDR3 is 13 residues. This CDR3 reads CASSRSPSEKLFF. DNA of the CDR3: TGCGCCAGCAGCCGCTCCCCCAGTGAAAAACTGTTTTTT.